This T cell receptor beta chain was documented in a study of T cells in Graves' hyperthyroidism and ophthalmopathy. The wider study: Blood from the periphery was taken at initial diagnosis, before any treatment. Study-level points and caveats: Most expanded thyroid clonotypes above 0.001 also appeared in blood.

Trimming stripped 4 bases from V and 0 bases from J, with 18 bases between. Germline loops: CDR1 WSHSY, CDR2 SAAADI. The CDR3 sequence is 18 residues long. Template material for amplifying TCR beta CDR3 regions consisted of RNA transcripts. HTBI primers were employed in a first-round RT-PCR of the TCR CDR3. A single record per CDR3 protein comes from TCRdb applying MiXCR to the multiplex PCR reads. The sample holds about 420,000 distinct CDR3 sequences; roughly 14% are singletons and the top ten take 7.5% to 8%. Points on this clonotype: The antigen is undetermined.

The hyperthyroidism was newly diagnosed and had lasted under 2 months; the patients were aged 18 to 65. This sample holds PBMCs from about 9.3 ml fresh peripheral blood. This chain joins TRBV10-2 and TRBJ2-2, with D maybe TRBD1 (6 bases). Sequencing was done on a sample of blood. The receptor's source is a woman under 30 with Graves' hyperthyroidism. The CDR3 region is CASSVHRVELPNTGELFF. The CDR3 DNA reads TGCGCCAGCAGTGTACACAGGGTGGAACTTCCGAACACCGGGGAGCTGTTTTTT.